Following are 32 T cell receptor beta chains from one sample sequenced in a study of blood T cell repertoires in COVID-19. Using immunoSEQ multiplex PCR, the repertoire was profiled, and TCRdb retains in-frame clones only, with some absent. The sample contains over 75,000 clones, under 80% of which appear only once. The sample comprised peripheral blood. Every receptor here comes from a human donor in a cohort sampled during active COVID-19.

The V call is TRBV28, the J call TRBJ2-7; weak D call: TRBD2 (5 bases). Deletions cut 5 bases from V and 0 bases from J, with 14 bases between. The germline V gene encodes CDR1 MDHEN and CDR2 SYDVKM. There are 15 residues in the CDR3. CDR3 loop: CASSPGLTYSYEQYV. DNA of the CDR3: TGTGCCAGCAGTCCCGGACTGACATACTCCTACGAGCAGTACGTC.

The chain links TRBV19 to TRBJ2-1, with 8 bases identical to TRBD1. The CDR3 is made up of 14 amino acids. Germline V gene sequence: CDR1 LNHDA, CDR2 SQIVND (reference sequence). J was trimmed by 6 bases and V by 7 bases; bases with no gene match: 8. CDR3 DNA sequence: TGTGCCAGTAACCTACGACAGGGGAGCAATGAGCAGTTCTTC. Translation gives CASNLRQGSNEQFF.

The rearrangement uses TRBV6-2 or TRBV6-3 and TRBJ1-5; tentatively, D is TRBD1 (5 bases). Germline loops: CDR1 MNHEY, CDR2 SVGEGT. Trimming cost V 3 bases and J 4 bases, with 13 bases left between them. The CDR3 sequence is 15 residues long. The CDR3 coding sequence is TGTGCCAGCAGTTATGGCTCCGGGGGAAATCAGCCCCAGCATTTT. Translating gives CASSYGSGGNQPQHF.

This sequence joins TRBV24-1 and TRBJ2-5; D might be TRBD2 (5 bases). This CDR3 is 16 amino acids long. The germline V gene has CDR1 KGHDR and CDR2 SFDVKD. Trimming stripped 5 bases from V and 5 bases from J, with 20 bases between. The CDR3 nucleotides are TGTGCCACCAGTGGCCGAGGGCAGCCCCAGGTGGAGACCCAGTACTTC. It codes for CATSGRGQPQVETQYF.

The chain has TRBV5-1 and TRBJ2-1; 10 nucleotides match TRBD1. Trimming took 2 bases from V and 3 from J; bases not matched to a gene: 8. The CDR3 contains 17 residues. Germline CDR1 reads SGHRS; CDR2 reads YFSETQ. As DNA, the CDR3 is TGCGCCAGCAGCTTCACACTCGGGACAGGGGACTACAATGAGCAGTTCTTC. Its translation is CASSFTLGTGDYNEQFF.

The chain uses TRBV3-1 (or the pseudogene TRBV3-2) and TRBJ2-2; D is unresolved. Germline assignment: CDR1 LGHDT and CDR2 YNNKEL (reference sequence). The CDR3 loop spans 12 amino acids. The V end lost 2 bases, the J end lost 5 bases, and 3 bases lay between the germline ends. Here the CDR3 reads CASSQSTGELFF. In DNA, the CDR3 is TGTGCCAGCAGCCAATCTACCGGGGAGCTGTTTTTT.

This rearrangement joins TRBV2 to TRBJ2-1; no definite D call. This CDR3 is built from 13 residues. The V end was cut by 2 bases, the J end by 5 bases, with 7 bases between. Germline V lookup: CDR1 SNHLY, CDR2 FYNNEI. CDR3 in DNA: TGTGCCAGCAGTGAAAACAGTGACAATGAGCAGTTCTTC. Protein: CASSENSDNEQFF.

The chain is built from TRBV18 and TRBJ2-1; possibly TRBD1 for D (6 bases). CDR3 length: 13 residues. V was cut by 2 bases and J by 4 bases, with 6 bases left in between. CDR1 and CDR2 from the germline V gene are KGHSH and LQKENI. The CDR3 coding sequence is TGTGCCAGCTCACCAAGGGGGTACAATGAGCAGTTCTTC. The encoded protein is CASSPRGYNEQFF.

The chain uses TRBV25-1 and TRBJ2-7; the D is unclear. Trimming left V 4 bases short and J 4 bases short, with 14 bases between. Looked up from germline, CDR1 is MGHDK and CDR2 is SYGVNS. The CDR3 spans 14 residues. CDR3 coding DNA: TGTGCCAGCAGTGCCCTGGCTGCTCGATACGAGCAGTACTTC. This translates into CASSALAARYEQYF.

The V call is TRBV7-2, the J call TRBJ2-3; TRBD2 matches 7 bases. CDR1 is SGHTA and CDR2 is FQGNSA in the germline V gene. Unmatched junction bases numbered 10, after V lost 5 bases and J lost 5 bases. The CDR3 is 15 residues long. The CDR3 region is CASSPFPLAGDTQYF. DNA of the CDR3: TGTGCCAGCAGCCCGTTCCCCTTAGCGGGAGATACGCAGTATTTT. Full variable domain (rest looked up from reference TRBV7-2 and TRBJ2-3): GAGVSQSPSNKVTEKGKDVELRCDPISGHTALYWYRQSLGQGLEFLIYFQGNSAPDKSGLPSDRFSAERTGGSVSTLTIQRTQQEDSAVYLCASSPFPLAGDTQYFGPGTRLTVL.

The chain is built from TRBV7-9 and TRBJ2-7, with D possibly being TRBD1 (5 bases). The CDR3 has 12 amino acids. V dropped 3 bases and J dropped 6 bases, with 9 bases sitting between them. Germline V lookup: CDR1 SEHNR, CDR2 FQNEAQ (reference sequence). The CDR3 spells CASSLTATEQYF. The CDR3 DNA reads as TGTGCCAGCAGCTTGACAGCGACCGAGCAGTACTTC.

This clone was picked up one time. The chain employs TRBV9 and TRBJ2-2; 7 positions match TRBD2. The germline V gene has CDR1 SGDLS and CDR2 YYNGEE. The V gene end was trimmed by 0 bases and the J gene end by 5 bases; junction bases not matched to a gene: 4. The CDR3 is made up of 15 amino acids. The CDR3 loop is CASSVGREKTGELFF. The CDR3 coding sequence is TGTGCCAGCAGCGTAGGGCGGGAGAAAACCGGGGAGCTGTTTTTT.

V usage is TRBV7-9 and J usage is TRBJ2-5, with TRBD2 identical over 8 bases. Germline V CDR1 and CDR2: SEHNR, FQNEAQ (reference sequence). With 5 bases clipped from V and 4 bases from J, the junction kept 3 bases outside the gene matches. The CDR3 is made up of 13 amino acids. The CDR3, as DNA: TGTGCCAGCAGCCCTCGGGGGGGAGAGACCCAGTACTTC. It is translated as CASSPRGGETQYF.

The chain couples TRBV7-9 to TRBJ2-5; 7 bases are shared with TRBD1. Germline values: CDR1 SEHNR, CDR2 FQNEAQ (reference sequence). CDR3 length: 15 amino acids. V gave up 3 bases and J gave up 1 base; unmatched junction bases: 5. CDR3 sequence reads: CASSFRQGPQETQYF. CDR3 DNA: TGTGCCAGCAGCTTCCGACAGGGTCCCCAAGAGACCCAGTACTTC.

V is TRBV6-5 and J is TRBJ2-7, with 7 bases identical to TRBD1. J was trimmed by 6 bases and V by 2 bases; bases with no gene match: 4. This CDR3 contains 13 residues. Per the germline V gene, CDR1 is MNHEY and CDR2 is SVGAGI. CDR3 amino acids: CASSYDREAEQYV. DNA of the CDR3: TGTGCCAGCAGTTACGACAGGGAAGCCGAGCAGTACGTC.

The chain employs TRBV12-3 or TRBV12-4 and TRBJ2-1; perhaps TRBD1 as D (6 bases). V lost 6 bases and J 8 bases, leaving 8 bases between the germline ends. The CDR3 covers 11 residues. Written as DNA, the CDR3 is TGTGCCAGCAGCCCAGGGGATGAGCAGTTCTTC. Translation gives CASSPGDEQFF.

The V gene is TRBV6-5, the J gene TRBJ2-1; 8 bases align to TRBD2. Germline V gene lookup returns CDR1 MNHEY and CDR2 SVGAGI. This CDR3 has 16 amino acids. The V and J ends lost 0 bases and 5 bases, in that order; junction bases with no gene match: 6. For the CDR3, the DNA is TGTGCCAGCAGTTACTCGCATCCCGGGGGGGACAATGAGCAGTTCTTC. It is translated as CASSYSHPGGDNEQFF.

This clone has a single count. This chain joins TRBV4-1 and TRBJ2-2; TRBD2 matches 9 bases. The CDR3 contains 18 residues. Trimming took 5 bases from V and 3 from J; bases not matched to a gene: 13. Germline V gene sequence: CDR1 MGHRA, CDR2 YSYEKL. CDR3 sequence: CASSYKVFGGGDTGELFF. CDR3 in DNA: TGCGCCAGCAGCTACAAAGTATTCGGCGGGGGGGACACCGGGGAGCTGTTTTTT.

The V gene is TRBV7-9, the J gene TRBJ2-2; a possible D gene is TRBD2 (5 bases). The V gene's germline CDR1 is SEHNR and CDR2 FQNEAQ (reference sequence). The CDR3 has 13 amino acids. Trimming cost V 2 bases and J 5 bases, with 6 bases left between them. CDR3 in amino acids: CASSLSGTGELFF. DNA of the CDR3: TGTGCCAGCAGCTTATCGGGAACCGGGGAGCTGTTTTTT. Full variable domain (outside the CDR3, taken from reference TRBV7-9 and TRBJ2-2): DTGVSQNPRHKITKRGQNVTFRCDPISEHNRLYWYRQTLGQGPEFLTYFQNEAQLEKSRLLSDRFSAERPKGSFSTLEIQRTEQGDSAMYLCASSLSGTGELFFGEGSRLTVL.

This chain links TRBV19 with TRBJ1-5; a weak D match, TRBD1 (5 bases). The CDR3 is made up of 14 amino acids. V lost 3 bases to trimming and J lost 8 bases, with 14 bases between them. Looked up from germline, CDR1 is LNHDA and CDR2 is SQIVND (reference sequence). DNA of the CDR3: TGTGCCAGTAGTATTTCAGGGAACTCGGAGCCCCAGCATTTT. Protein: CASSISGNSEPQHF.

The chain is built from TRBV12-5 and TRBJ1-5, with TRBD1 matching 11 bases. The CDR3 extends over 15 amino acids. The germline V gene encodes CDR1 LGHNT and CDR2 FRNRAP. V trimming: 5 bases; J trimming: 9 bases; junction bases outside the gene matches: 9. CDR3 sequence (DNA): TGTGCTAGTGGTGCCACGGGACAGGGGGTTTCGCCCCAGCATTTT. It codes for CASGATGQGVSPQHF.

The CDR3 region has the DNA TGTGCCAGCAGCCCACGGACATCTTATGGCTACACCTTC. Translation: CASSPRTSYGYTF. The chain employs TRBV5-8 and TRBJ1-2; TRBD1 is a possible D gene (5 bases). The CDR3 runs to 13 residues. V dropped 4 bases and J dropped 5 bases, with 12 bases sitting between them. Germline CDR1 SGHTS, CDR2 YDEGEE.

The sample holds many counts of this clone. V gene TRBV30 combines with J gene TRBJ2-5; 8 nucleotides line up with TRBD2. Germline V gene data show CDR1 as GTSNPN and CDR2 as SVGIG (reference sequence). The CDR3 totals 13 residues. Trimming cost V 4 bases and J 4 bases; bases outside gene matches: 5. CDR3 coding DNA: TGTGCCTGGACGGGACTAGTAGGAGAGACCCAGTACTTC. Translation gives CAWTGLVGETQYF.

This clone was detected only a few times. The J gene is TRBJ2-3, the V gene TRBV6-4, with TRBD1 identical over 11 bases. The V and J ends lost 7 bases and 4 bases, in that order; junction bases with no gene match: 4. The CDR3 totals 14 residues. Germline lookup yields CDR1 MRHNA and CDR2 SNTAGT. Here the CDR3 reads CASKEGQGADTQYF. The DNA for the CDR3 is TGTGCCAGCAAGGAGGGACAGGGGGCAGATACGCAGTATTTT.

The chain is built from TRBV4-1 and TRBJ2-1; 7 positions match TRBD2. Trimming took 0 bases from V and 6 from J; bases not matched to a gene: 5. This CDR3 spans 15 amino acids. Germline V gene lookup returns CDR1 MGHRA and CDR2 YSYEKL. The CDR3 bases are TGCGCCAGCAGCCAAGATGGACTAGGGGTCAATGAGCAGTTCTTC. This translates into CASSQDGLGVNEQFF.

The rearrangement uses TRBV5-5 and TRBJ1-1, with 7 nucleotides matching TRBD1. CDR3 length equals 16 residues. From germline, CDR1 is SGHKS and CDR2 YYEKEE (reference sequence). V trimming: 0 bases; J trimming: 5 bases; junction bases outside the gene matches: 10. The CDR3 sequence is CASSLDDSGGGTEAFF. CDR3 bases: TGTGCCAGCAGCTTGGATGATTCAGGGGGTGGTACTGAAGCTTTCTTT.

This sequence joins TRBV7-9 and TRBJ2-1; possibly TRBD1 for D (6 bases). The CDR3 extends over 12 amino acids. Germline-derived CDR1 and CDR2 are SEHNR and FQNEAQ (reference sequence). V dropped 5 bases and J dropped 9 bases, with 11 bases sitting between them. CDR3 DNA sequence: TGTGCCAGCAGCCTGGGGACATTTGAGCAGTTCTTC. Amino acid sequence: CASSLGTFEQFF.

This chain connects TRBV5-1 to TRBJ2-1, with 10 bases lining up with TRBD1. The CDR3 has 14 amino acids. After removal of 5 bases from V and 6 bases from J, the junction contained 5 bases not matched to a gene. The V gene's germline CDR1 is SGHRS and CDR2 YFSETQ. The CDR3 protein is CASRRTGGFNEQFF. The CDR3, as DNA: TGCGCCAGCAGGCGGACAGGGGGGTTCAATGAGCAGTTCTTC.

This sequence joins TRBV5-4 and TRBJ2-5, with 9 bases aligning to TRBD2. V dropped 0 bases and J dropped 4; count of bases not matched to a gene: 4. This CDR3 has 15 amino acids. CDR1 is SGHNT, CDR2 YYREEE, per germline (reference sequence). The CDR3 DNA reads as TGTGCCAGCAGCTTGGCGAGCGGGGGGCGAGAGACCCAGTACTTC. Its translation is CASSLASGGRETQYF.

V usage is TRBV11-2 and J usage is TRBJ1-5, with D maybe TRBD1 (6 bases). Germline-derived CDR1 and CDR2 are SGHAT and FQNNGV. The V end lost 5 bases, the J end lost 0 bases, and 17 bases lay between the germline ends. The CDR3 has 17 residues. The CDR3 sequence is CASSRGDNLYSNQPQHF. The DNA of the CDR3 is TGTGCCAGCAGCCGAGGGGACAACTTATATAGCAATCAGCCCCAGCATTTT.

This clone appeared a few times. The CDR3 nucleotides read TGTGCCAGCAGCCTGGGGACAGGGGGCGTGCAGTACGTC. As protein: CASSLGTGGVQYV. The V and J genes are TRBV7-6 and TRBJ2-7; 12 nucleotides line up with TRBD1. Germline CDR1 is SGHVS and CDR2 is FNYEAQ. The CDR3 loop spans 13 amino acids. V was clipped by 5 bases and J by 9 bases; unmatched bases: 5.

The sample holds a few counts of this clone. The chain couples TRBV6-2 or TRBV6-3 to TRBJ1-5, with 9 bases identical to TRBD1. Germline CDR1 and CDR2: MNHEY and SVGEGT. The V and J ends lost 5 bases and 2 bases, in that order; junction bases with no gene match: 1. The CDR3 sequence is 14 residues long. DNA of the CDR3: TGTGCCAGCAGTGGGACAGGGCGCAATCAGCCCCAGCATTTT. The encoded protein is CASSGTGRNQPQHF.